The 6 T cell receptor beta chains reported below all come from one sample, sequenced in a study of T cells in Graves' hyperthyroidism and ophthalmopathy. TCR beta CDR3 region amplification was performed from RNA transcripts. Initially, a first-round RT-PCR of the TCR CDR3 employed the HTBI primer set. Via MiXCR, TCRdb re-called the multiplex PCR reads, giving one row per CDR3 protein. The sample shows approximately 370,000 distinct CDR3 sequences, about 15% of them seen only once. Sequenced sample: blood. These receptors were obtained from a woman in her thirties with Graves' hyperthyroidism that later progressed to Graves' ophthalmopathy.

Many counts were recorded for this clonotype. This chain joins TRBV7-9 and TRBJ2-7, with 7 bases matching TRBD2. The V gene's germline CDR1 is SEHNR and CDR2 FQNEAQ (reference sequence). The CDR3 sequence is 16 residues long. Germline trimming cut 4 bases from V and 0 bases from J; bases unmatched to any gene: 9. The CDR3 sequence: CASSSRGGESSYEQYF. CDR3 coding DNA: TGTGCCAGCAGCTCCCGTGGGGGGGAGAGCTCCTACGAGCAGTACTTC. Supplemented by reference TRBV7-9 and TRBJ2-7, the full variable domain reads DTGVSQNPRHKITKRGQNVTFRCDPISEHNRLYWYRQTLGQGPEFLTYFQNEAQLEKSRLLSDRFSAERPKGSFSTLEIQRTEQGDSAMYLCASSSRGGESSYEQYFGPGTRLTVT.

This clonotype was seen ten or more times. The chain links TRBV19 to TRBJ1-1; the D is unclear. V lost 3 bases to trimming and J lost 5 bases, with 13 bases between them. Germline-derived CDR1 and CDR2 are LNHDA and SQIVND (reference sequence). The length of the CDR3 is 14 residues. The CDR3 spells CASSITARPTEAFF. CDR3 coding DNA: TGTGCCAGTAGTATCACCGCGAGACCTACTGAAGCTTTCTTT.

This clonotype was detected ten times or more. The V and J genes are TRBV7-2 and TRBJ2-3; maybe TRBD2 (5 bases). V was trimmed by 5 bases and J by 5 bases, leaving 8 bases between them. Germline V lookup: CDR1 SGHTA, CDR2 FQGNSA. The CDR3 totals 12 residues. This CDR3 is CASSRSVDTQYF. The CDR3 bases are TGTGCCAGCAGCCGTAGCGTAGATACGCAGTATTTT.

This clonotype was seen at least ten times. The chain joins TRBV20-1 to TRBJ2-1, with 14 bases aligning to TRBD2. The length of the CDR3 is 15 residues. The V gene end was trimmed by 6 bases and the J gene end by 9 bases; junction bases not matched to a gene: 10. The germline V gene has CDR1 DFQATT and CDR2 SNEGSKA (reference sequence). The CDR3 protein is CSATSGTSGSSEQFF. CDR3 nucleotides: TGCAGTGCCACCTCCGGGACTAGCGGGAGCAGTGAGCAGTTCTTC.

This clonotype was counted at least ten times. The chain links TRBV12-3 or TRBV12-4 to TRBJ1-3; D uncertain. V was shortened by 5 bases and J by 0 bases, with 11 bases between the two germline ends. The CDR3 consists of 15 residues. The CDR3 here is CASSRKNHSGNTIYF. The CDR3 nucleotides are TGTGCCAGCAGTCGCAAAAACCACTCTGGAAACACCATATATTTT.

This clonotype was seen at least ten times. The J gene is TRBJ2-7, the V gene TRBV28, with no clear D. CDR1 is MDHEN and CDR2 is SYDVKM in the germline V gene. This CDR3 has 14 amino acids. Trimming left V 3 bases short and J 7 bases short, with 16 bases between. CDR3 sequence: CASSFRAGSKEQYF. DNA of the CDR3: TGTGCCAGCAGTTTTCGGGCAGGTTCTAAGGAGCAGTACTTC.